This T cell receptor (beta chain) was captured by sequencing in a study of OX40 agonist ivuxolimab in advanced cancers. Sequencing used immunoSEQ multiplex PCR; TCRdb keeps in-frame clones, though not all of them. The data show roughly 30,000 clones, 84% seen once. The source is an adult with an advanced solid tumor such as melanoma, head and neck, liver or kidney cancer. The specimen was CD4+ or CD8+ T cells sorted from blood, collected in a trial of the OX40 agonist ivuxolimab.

The CDR3 DNA is TGCGCCAGCAGCTTGGAGGTGCAGGGGGCTTATTCACCCCTCCACTTT. This sequence encodes CASSLEVQGAYSPLHF. The chain links TRBV5-1 to TRBJ1-6; 8 bases line up with TRBD1. J was trimmed by 8 bases and V by 0 bases; bases with no gene match: 7. Looked up from germline, CDR1 is SGHRS and CDR2 is YFSETQ. CDR3 length: 16 residues. The full variable domain, its missing parts supplied by reference TRBV5-1 and TRBJ1-6, is KAGVTQTPRYLIKTRGQQVTLSCSPISGHRSVSWYQQTPGQGLQFLFEYFSETQRNKGNFPGRFSGRQFSNSRSEMNVSTLELGDSALYLCASSLEVQGAYSPLHFGNGTRLTVT.